This T cell receptor (beta chain) originates from a study of radiotherapy plus CTLA-4 blockade in lung cancer. The study's findings and limits: After treatment with radiotherapy plus ipilimumab, TCR clones that came from the tumor expanded in blood. Response was reportedly best predicted by early blood T cell clone dynamics, with interferon-beta.

Sequencing used immunoSEQ multiplex PCR; TCRdb keeps in-frame clones, though not all of them. The sample records about 88,000 clones, less than 80% being singletons. Focal radiation with ipilimumab CTLA-4 blockade was given to patients with chemo-refractory metastatic non-small-cell lung cancer. A note on this clone: Its antigen is as yet unknown.

CDR1 and CDR2 from the germline V gene are LNHNV and YYDKDF (reference sequence). The V and J ends lost 3 bases and 4 bases respectively, with 13 bases between them. The CDR3 contains 14 residues. This sequence was found in a human donor with non-small cell lung cancer that progressed on radiotherapy plus ipilimumab. Sequenced here: peripheral blood, sampled from a patient treated with radiotherapy plus ipilimumab. The V and J genes are TRBV15 and TRBJ2-7; D perhaps matches TRBD2 (5 bases). CDR3 amino acids: CATSRGSSGYEQYF. The CDR3 bases are TGTGCCACCAGCAGGGGGAGCTCAGGTTACGAGCAGTACTTC.